The next 27 T cell receptor beta chains were all read from a single sample in a study of blood T cell repertoires in COVID-19. Sequencing used immunoSEQ multiplex PCR; TCRdb keeps in-frame clones, though not all of them. The sample holds around 65,000 clones, 60% to 85% seen once. The sample was peripheral blood. These receptors originate from a man aged 60-69 years with acute or convalescent COVID-19.

This chain connects TRBV2 to TRBJ1-2; TRBD1 agrees at 7 bases. CDR1 is SNHLY, CDR2 FYNNEI, per germline. The CDR3 length is 14 residues. The trim removed 6 bases at V and 2 bases at J, leaving 6 bases unmatched. CDR3 region: CASSDRDWNYGYTF. In DNA form, the CDR3 reads TGTGCCAGCAGCGACAGGGATTGGAACTATGGCTACACCTTC.

This clone has a handful of counts. The gene calls are TRBV24-1 and TRBJ2-2, with 8 positions matching TRBD1. Germline V gives CDR1 KGHDR, CDR2 SFDVKD. This CDR3 contains 17 residues. J gave up 0 bases and V 4 bases, and 6 bases lay outside the gene matches. CDR3 sequence: CATSEPTGGPNTGELFF. The CDR3 region has the DNA TGTGCCACCAGTGAACCCACAGGGGGTCCGAACACCGGGGAGCTGTTTTTT.

This clone was found once. The rearrangement joins TRBV10-3 to TRBJ2-7; 9 nucleotides match TRBD1. The CDR3 has 15 residues. Germline CDR1 and CDR2: ENHRY and SYGVKD. J was trimmed by 1 base and V by 2 bases; bases with no gene match: 3. Here the CDR3 DNA reads TGTGCCATCAGTGAGGACGGGACAGGGTCCTACGAGCAGTACTTC. Its protein is CAISEDGTGSYEQYF.

The CDR3, as DNA: TGTGCCAGCAGTTTAGTCGGGGTGGCAGCTGAAGCTTTCTTT. Its protein product is CASSLVGVAAEAFF. The chain is built from TRBV27 and TRBJ1-1; no firm D call. This CDR3 spans 14 amino acids. The V end lost 2 bases, the J end lost 6 bases, and 13 bases lay between the germline ends. From germline, CDR1 is MNHEY and CDR2 SMNVEV (reference sequence).

This chain connects TRBV5-1 to TRBJ2-1; the match to TRBD2 covers 9 bases. The germline V gene encodes CDR1 SGHRS and CDR2 YFSETQ. With V trimmed by 0 bases and J by 6 bases, 7 bases remained unmatched. This CDR3 is 16 amino acids long. CDR3 protein: CASSLDTSGRRNEQFF. The CDR3 nucleotides are TGCGCCAGCAGCTTGGATACTAGCGGGCGACGCAATGAGCAGTTCTTC.

There are a few counts of this clone. This chain joins TRBV7-3 and TRBJ1-1; tentatively, D is TRBD1 (6 bases). The CDR3 is 15 amino acids. Trimming stripped 5 bases from V and 7 bases from J, with 20 bases between. Germline CDR1 SGHTA, CDR2 FQGTGA. Here the CDR3 reads CASSPGWGGHREAFF. CDR3 coding DNA: TGTGCCAGCAGCCCCGGCTGGGGGGGGCACCGTGAAGCTTTCTTT. Full variable domain (missing parts from reference TRBV7-3 and TRBJ1-1): GAGVSQTPSNKVTEKGKYVELRCDPISGHTALYWYRQSLGQGPEFLIYFQGTGAADDSGLPNDRFFAVRPEGSVSTLKIQRTERGDSAVYLCASSPGWGGHREAFFGQGTRLTVV.

This sequence joins TRBV2 and TRBJ1-4, with a weak D call TRBD1 (5 bases). The CDR3 is made up of 16 amino acids. V was cut by 1 base and J by 10 bases, with 19 bases left in between. The germline CDR1 and CDR2 sequences are SNHLY and FYNNEI. For the CDR3, the DNA is TGTGCCAGCAGTGAAGAAGGAATAAATCAGGGAGGAAAACTGTTTTTT. Translation gives CASSEEGINQGGKLFF.

The chain links TRBV11-1 to TRBJ2-7; D remains unclear. CDR1 is SGHAT, CDR2 FQDESV, per germline (reference sequence). The CDR3 sequence is 13 residues long. V was trimmed by 2 bases and J by 3 bases, leaving 8 bases between them. CDR3 loop: CASSLSQNYEQYF. The CDR3 DNA sequence: TGTGCCAGCAGCTTATCTCAGAACTACGAGCAGTACTTC.

The V and J genes are TRBV12-5 and TRBJ2-5; perhaps TRBD2 as D (6 bases). CDR3 length: 15 residues. V lost 1 base, J lost 3 bases, and 12 bases lay in between. Germline V gene data show CDR1 as LGHNT and CDR2 as FRNRAP. CDR3 sequence reads: CASGLGDSTEETQYF. The DNA for the CDR3 is TGTGCTAGTGGTTTGGGGGACTCCACGGAAGAGACCCAGTACTTC.

In this sample, this clone turned up a few times. CDR3 bases: TGTGCCAGCAGTGGACAGGGGTTGACTCAGCCCCAGCATTTT. Amino acids: CASSGQGLTQPQHF. V gene TRBV2 combines with J gene TRBJ1-5; 8 bases align to TRBD1. The CDR3 loop spans 14 amino acids. Germline-derived CDR1 and CDR2 are SNHLY and FYNNEI. V was pared by 4 bases and J by 6 bases, with 5 bases of the junction left unmatched.

The chain uses TRBV15 and TRBJ2-2; 10 bases match TRBD1. The CDR3 contains 18 residues. From germline, CDR1 is LNHNV and CDR2 YYDKDF (reference sequence). Trimming cost V 1 base and J 4 bases; bases outside gene matches: 9. CDR3 nucleotides: TGTGCCACCAGCAGAGGTTTAGGGACAGGGGCGGTCACCGGGGAGCTGTTTTTT. The encoded protein is CATSRGLGTGAVTGELFF.

This chain connects TRBV4-3 to TRBJ1-5; tentatively, D is TRBD1 (5 bases). Germline CDR1 is LGHNA and CDR2 is YSLEER. The V end was cut by 5 bases, the J end by 7 bases, with 15 bases between. The CDR3 runs to 14 residues. CDR3 region: CASSFNSGQQPQHF. The CDR3 nucleotides are TGCGCCAGCAGCTTCAATTCAGGGCAACAGCCCCAGCATTTT.

The chain combines TRBV6-2 or TRBV6-3 with TRBJ2-1, with a possible D match to TRBD2 (5 bases). Trimming left V 0 bases short and J 3 bases short, with 12 bases between. CDR1 is MNHEY, CDR2 SVGEGT, per germline. There are 16 residues in the CDR3. DNA of the CDR3: TGTGCCAGCAGTTACTCACTAGAGGGTTTCTACAATGAGCAGTTCTTC. Amino acids: CASSYSLEGFYNEQFF.

The V call is TRBV7-9, the J call TRBJ2-3; 10 bases map to TRBD2. The CDR3 is 14 amino acids. Unmatched junction bases numbered 5, after V lost 5 bases and J lost 6 bases. Germline CDR1 reads SEHNR; CDR2 reads FQNEAQ (reference sequence). CDR3 sequence reads: CASSKLAGFDTQYF. In DNA, the CDR3 is TGTGCCAGCAGCAAACTAGCGGGGTTTGATACGCAGTATTTT.

This clone was observed a handful of times. V is TRBV7-2 and J is TRBJ1-5; no clear D. V shed 5 bases and J shed 4 bases, with 9 bases lying between them. The CDR3 runs to 13 residues. The germline V gene encodes CDR1 SGHTA and CDR2 FQGNSA. Here the CDR3 reads CASSLRDNQPQHF. As DNA, the CDR3 is TGTGCCAGCAGCCTCCGAGATAATCAGCCCCAGCATTTT.

This clone is a singleton in its sample. This chain connects TRBV29-1 to TRBJ2-5; D may be TRBD1 (6 bases). The CDR3 is 12 residues long. Deletions cut 4 bases from V and 2 bases from J, with 8 bases between. Per the germline V gene, CDR1 is SQVTM and CDR2 is ANQGSEA. The CDR3 reads CSVGQAQETQYF. In DNA, the CDR3 is TGCAGCGTTGGACAGGCACAAGAGACCCAGTACTTC.

The rearrangement joins TRBV4-1 to TRBJ1-5, with D perhaps matching TRBD1 (5 bases). The CDR3 covers 15 residues. The V gene lost 4 bases and the J gene lost 4 bases, with 14 bases spanning the gap. In germline, CDR1 is MGHRA, CDR2 YSYEKL. The chain's CDR3 is CASSRGSQENQPQHF. Written as DNA, the CDR3 is TGCGCCAGCAGCCGAGGTTCACAGGAGAATCAGCCCCAGCATTTT.

This clone came up a few times. The genes are TRBV6-5 and TRBJ1-1; TRBD1 is a possible D gene (5 bases). Trimming left V 2 bases short and J 3 bases short, with 13 bases between. From germline, CDR1 is MNHEY and CDR2 SVGAGI. The CDR3 contains 15 residues. For the CDR3, the DNA is TGTGCCAGCAGTTACGGGGCCCCTTGGGACACTGAAGCTTTCTTT. Protein product: CASSYGAPWDTEAFF.

This sequence joins TRBV5-1 and TRBJ2-7; the D is unclear. The CDR3 covers 13 residues. Between the trimmed V and J ends, which lost 4 bases and 0 bases, there was a span of 8 bases. Germline CDR1 reads SGHRS; CDR2 reads YFSETQ. CDR3 coding DNA: TGCGCCAGCAGCGCCGGTAGCTCCTACGAGCAGTACTTC. Protein sequence: CASSAGSSYEQYF.

This chain connects TRBV4-1 to TRBJ1-2; possible D gene TRBD1, 6 bases. V gave up 0 bases and J gave up 5 bases, with 16 bases separating them. The CDR3 has 16 amino acids. The germline gives CDR1 MGHRA, CDR2 YSYEKL. The CDR3 here is CASSQEGVQGGYGYTF. In nucleotides, the CDR3 is TGCGCCAGCAGCCAAGAGGGGGTACAGGGAGGGTATGGCTACACCTTC.

The chain has TRBV5-4 and TRBJ2-1, with 9 bases matching TRBD1. CDR3 length equals 13 residues. Germline-derived CDR1 and CDR2 are SGHNT and YYREEE (reference sequence). Trimming cost V 4 bases and J 9 bases; bases outside gene matches: 5. CDR3 residues: CASSTDRGGEQFF. The CDR3 nucleotides are TGTGCCAGCAGCACCGACAGGGGGGGTGAGCAGTTCTTC.

This clone was observed once. The chain has TRBV14 and TRBJ2-1; D is unclear. The CDR3 is 18 amino acids. Germline values: CDR1 SGHDN, CDR2 FVKESK. V dropped 0 bases and J dropped 0 bases, with 15 bases sitting between them. CDR3 amino acids: CASSQESAGLGSYNEQFF. The CDR3 DNA is TGTGCCAGCAGCCAAGAATCGGCAGGTCTCGGCTCCTACAATGAGCAGTTCTTC.

The chain uses TRBV19 and TRBJ1-2; the D is unclear. The CDR3 consists of 13 residues. Between the trimmed V and J ends, which lost 6 bases and 3 bases, there was a span of 11 bases. The germline V gene has CDR1 LNHDA and CDR2 SQIVND (reference sequence). The CDR3 coding sequence is TGTGCCAGTAGCAATAGTCCGCACTATGGCTACACCTTC. It specifies CASSNSPHYGYTF.

This chain joins TRBV19 and TRBJ1-1; no clear D gene. With 3 bases removed from V and 11 bases from J, the gap between germline ends came to 10 bases. The CDR3 consists of 11 residues. CDR1 is LNHDA, CDR2 SQIVND, per germline (reference sequence). The CDR3 region is CASSIGVEAFF. The CDR3 DNA is TGTGCCAGTAGTATCGGGGTTGAGGCTTTCTTT.

The chain couples TRBV21-1 to TRBJ2-1; the DNA was not compared with TRBD2, the D call given in the table. TRBV21-1 is a pseudogene locus. This CDR3 contains 17 residues. DNA of the CDR3: TGTGCCAGCAGCAAAGAGGTTCCGGTCCCAGGGAGGGATGAGCAGTTCTTC. This codes for CASSKEVPVPGRDEQFF.

By share, this clone ranks as medium-sized. The chain carries TRBV6-6 and TRBJ1-5, with 8 nucleotides matching TRBD1. The CDR3 extends over 16 amino acids. The V gene end was trimmed by 4 bases and the J gene end by 1 base; junction bases not matched to a gene: 6. The germline V gene encodes CDR1 MNHNY and CDR2 SVGAGI (reference sequence). CDR3 sequence reads: CASSSQRQGSNQPQHF. For the CDR3, the DNA is TGTGCCAGCAGTTCCCAAAGACAGGGGAGCAATCAGCCCCAGCATTTT.

The genes are TRBV5-1 and TRBJ2-3, with 7 bases matching TRBD1. The junction had 6 bases not matched to a gene; V was cut back by 1 base and J by 4 bases. The CDR3 covers 15 residues. In germline, CDR1 is SGHRS, CDR2 YFSETQ. CDR3 coding DNA: TGCGCCAGCAGCTTGAACAGGGGAGCTTCAGATACGCAGTATTTT. Translating it yields CASSLNRGASDTQYF. The complete variable domain, with remaining parts taken from reference TRBV5-1 and TRBJ2-3, reads KAGVTQTPRYLIKTRGQQVTLSCSPISGHRSVSWYQQTPGQGLQFLFEYFSETQRNKGNFPGRFSGRQFSNSRSEMNVSTLELGDSALYLCASSLNRGASDTQYFGPGTRLTVL.